The table lists the clone carrying this T cell receptor beta chain with a few counts. What it recognizes is unknown. TCRdb re-analysed the 5' RACE reads in MiXCR, keeping a single row per CDR3 protein. Of some 600,000 distinct CDR3 sequences detected, about 7.6% appear once; the ten largest clones hold over 1.5%. The germline V gene encodes CDR1 LGHDT and CDR2 YNNKEL (reference sequence). Trimming left V 1 base short and J 3 bases short, with 10 bases between. The CDR3 has 15 residues. This sample is part of a study of identical twins. Study outcomes and limitations: In drawing conclusions, the study used cross-sectional statistical analysis and did not follow the same donors.

The sample was also linked to a second study, of yellow fever vaccine responses in identical twins.

Specimen: PBMCs. The receptor was derived from a woman aged 18-29 years in good health. V is TRBV3-1 and J is TRBJ1-5, with D possibly being TRBD1 (6 bases). CDR3: CASSQGDRPNQPQHF. The CDR3 DNA follows: TGTGCCAGCAGCCAAGGAGACAGGCCCAATCAGCCCCAGCATTTT.